This is a list of T cell receptor beta chains from one sample in a study of a mutant IDH1 vaccine in newly diagnosed glioma. Sequencing used immunoSEQ multiplex PCR; TCRdb keeps in-frame clones, though not all of them. Seen here are around 33,000 clones, just under 90% observed once, and the top ten hold about 12%. Antigens for these TCRs are unknown. This specimen consisted of PBMCs, obtained from a glioma patient whose treatment included an IDH1 peptide vaccine. The receptors were gathered from a woman younger than 45 with glioma. Both conserved end residues are part of each CDR3. A D gene is named only where the DNA matches it firmly. Clone size is given for some rows only: seen once, a few or many times, or a class if the clone is expanded.

d_call | clone_size | j_call | v_call | cdr3_aa | cdr3_nt
- | - | TRBJ2-5 | TRBV9 | CASSVFGGTQETQYF | TGTGCCAGCAGCGTTTTTGGGGGTACCCAAGAGACCCAGTACTTC
TRBD1 | - | TRBJ2-5 | TRBV5-6 | CASSLPDRGPETQYF | TGTGCCAGCAGCTTGCCCGACAGGGGGCCGGAGACCCAGTACTTC
TRBD2 | - | TRBJ2-5 | TRBV6-6 | CASSYRTSGVPQYF | TGTGCCAGCAGTTACCGGACTAGCGGGGTCCCCCAGTACTTC
- | once | TRBJ1-2 | TRBV4-3 | CASSLRPQGGYTF | TGCGCCAGCAGCCTCCGTCCACAAGGTGGCTACACCTTC
- | - | TRBJ1-2 | TRBV7-9 | CASSLSWGALDYGYTF | TGTGCCAGCAGCTTAAGCTGGGGGGCGTTGGACTATGGCTACACCTTC
TRBD1 | - | TRBJ2-7 | TRBV14 | CASSPVAGGSYEQYF | TGTGCCAGCAGCCCCGTAGCAGGGGGATCCTACGAGCAGTACTTC
- | - | TRBJ2-7 | TRBV4-1 | CASSQGPSEQYF | TGCGCCAGCAGCCAAGGCCCCAGCGAGCAGTACTTC
TRBD2 | - | TRBJ2-7 | TRBV5-1 | CASSLGTSSYEQYF | TGCGCCAGCAGCTTGGGGACTAGTTCCTACGAGCAGTACTTC
- | - | TRBJ2-3 | TRBV6-5 | CASSFAAGDTDTQYF | TGTGCCAGCAGTTTCGCGGCCGGCGACACAGATACGCAGTATTTT
- | - | TRBJ1-1 | TRBV10-3 | CAISESLGIGMNTEAFF | TGTGCCATCAGTGAGTCCTTGGGGATAGGGATGAACACTGAAGCTTTCTTT
- | - | TRBJ2-3 | TRBV5-4 | CASSLSGPRTDTQYF | TGTGCCAGCAGCTTGAGCGGACCCCGCACAGATACGCAGTATTTT
TRBD1 | - | TRBJ1-5 | TRBV5-1 | CASSLTPIDRGDQPQHF | TGCGCCAGCAGCTTGACCCCCATCGACAGGGGGGATCAGCCCCAGCATTTT
- | - | TRBJ2-3 | TRBV4-1 | CASSQEYGAVTQYF | TGCGCCAGCAGCCAAGAGTACGGCGCGGTTACGCAGTATTTT
TRBD1 | - | TRBJ1-2 | TRBV5-4 | CASTPGQANYGYTF | TGTGCCAGCACGCCGGGACAGGCTAACTATGGCTACACCTTC
- | - | TRBJ1-3 | TRBV9 | CASSVDVFSNTIYF | TGTGCCAGCAGCGTAGACGTCTTTTCAAACACCATATATTTT
TRBD2 | - | TRBJ2-5 | TRBV9 | CASSPYGGGAAQETQYF | TGTGCCAGCAGTCCGTATGGCGGGGGGGCCGCCCAAGAGACCCAGTACTTC
- | - | TRBJ2-3 | TRBV4-2 | CASSQDPVSTDTQYF | TGTGCCAGCAGCCAAGATCCAGTCAGCACAGATACGCAGTATTTT
- | - | TRBJ2-5 | TRBV10-1 | CASSPGTPTAQTQYF | TGCGCCAGCAGCCCCGGGACCCCGACGGCACAGACCCAGTACTTC
TRBD1 | - | TRBJ1-4 | TRBV14 | CASSQAGTGTEKLFF | TGTGCCAGCAGCCAAGCCGGGACAGGGACTGAAAAACTGTTTTTT
- | - | TRBJ2-3 | TRBV7-9 | CASSLASGGTDTQYF | TGTGCCAGCAGCTTAGCCTCCGGGGGCACAGATACGCAGTATTTT
- | once | TRBJ1-5 | TRBV5-8 | CASSLAGMGNQPQHF | TGTGCCAGCAGCTTGGCCGGGATGGGCAATCAGCCCCAGCATTTT
TRBD2 | once | TRBJ2-2 | TRBV4-3 | CASSQGAGVNTGELFF | TGCGCCAGCAGCCAAGGTGCGGGGGTTAACACCGGGGAGCTGTTTTTT
- | once | TRBJ2-7 | TRBV10-3 | CAISELGPYEQYF | TGTGCCATCAGTGAGCTGGGCCCCTACGAGCAGTACTTC
- | - | TRBJ2-5 | TRBV10-3 | CAISSTGFKETQYF | TGTGCCATCAGTTCCACAGGGTTTAAAGAGACCCAGTACTTC
TRBD1 | - | TRBJ1-6 | TRBV2 | CASRGGQGGSPLHF | TGTGCCAGCAGGGGTGGACAGGGGGGTTCACCCCTCCACTTT
- | - | TRBJ2-3 | TRBV5-6 | CASSTPTGAEADTQYF | TGTGCCAGCAGCACCCCCACAGGCGCAGAGGCAGATACGCAGTATTTT